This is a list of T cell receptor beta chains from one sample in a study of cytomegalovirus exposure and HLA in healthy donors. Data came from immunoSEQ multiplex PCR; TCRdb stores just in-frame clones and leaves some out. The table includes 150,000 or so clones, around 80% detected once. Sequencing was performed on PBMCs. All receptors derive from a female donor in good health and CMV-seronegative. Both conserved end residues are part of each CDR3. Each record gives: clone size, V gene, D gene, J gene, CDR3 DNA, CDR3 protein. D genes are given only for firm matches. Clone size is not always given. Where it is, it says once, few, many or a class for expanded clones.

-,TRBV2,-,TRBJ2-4,TGTGCCAGCAGTGAGAAGGCTTCGGTCACCAAAAACAGTCAGTACTTC,CASSEKASVTKNSQYF
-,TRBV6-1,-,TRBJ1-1,TGTGCCAGCACCAGGGTGGTGAACACTGAAGCTTTCTTT,CASTRVVNTEAFF
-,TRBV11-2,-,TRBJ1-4,TGTGCCAGCAGCTTAATCGGGGGAGGTTCTGGTGAAAAACTGTTTTTT,CASSLIGGGSGEKLFF
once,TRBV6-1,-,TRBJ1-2,TGTGCCAGCAGTGAAGGCGGGTTGGGGAGCTATGGCTACACCTTC,CASSEGGLGSYGYTF
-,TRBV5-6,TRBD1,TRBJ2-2,TGTGCCAGCAGCTTGGGGGACAGGGGGCGAACCGGGGAGCTGTTTTTT,CASSLGDRGRTGELFF
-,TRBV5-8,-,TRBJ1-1,TGTGCCAGCAGCGAGCTTGGTTTAAACCTAATGAGCACTGAAGCTTTCTTT,CASSELGLNLMSTEAFF
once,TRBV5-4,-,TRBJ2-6,TGTGCCAGCAGCTTGGCGGGGGATTTCTCTGGGGCCAACGTCCTGACTTTC,CASSLAGDFSGANVLTF
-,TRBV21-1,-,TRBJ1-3,TGTGCCAGCAGCAAAGCCTCGGCGACTGACACCATATATTTT,CASSKASATDTIYF
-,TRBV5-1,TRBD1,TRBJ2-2,TGCGCCAGCAGCGGGGGACAGGGGGGGACCGGGCAGCTGTTTTTT,CASSGGQGGTGQLFF
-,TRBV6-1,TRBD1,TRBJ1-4,TGTGCCAGCAGTGAAGTCCTTAGGACAGGGGGCACGGGGGAAAAACTGTTTTTT,CASSEVLRTGGTGEKLFF
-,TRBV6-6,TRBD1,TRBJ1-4,TGTGCCAGCAGAAGCCGGGACAGGGGGGTTGAAAAACTGTTTTTT,CASRSRDRGVEKLFF
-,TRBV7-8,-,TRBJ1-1,TGTGCCAGCAGCTTGGGTCACAGGGAGATTAGAGTCACTGAAGCTTTCTTT,CASSLGHREIRVTEAFF